The 31 T cell receptor beta chains below were found in one sample sequenced in a study of CD8+ T cells in alopecia areata. Reverse transcription of extracted RNA yielded cDNA, which provided the sequencing template. Assay: immunoSEQ multiplex PCR; the TCRdb copy retains only in-frame clones and omits some. The repertoire holds 150,000 or so clones, with approximately 50% as singletons. The specimen was CD4+ T cells sorted from blood. All receptors come from a human donor with alopecia areata.

With regard to this clone: The junction and the germline gene differ at one end; a read error may be behind it. V is TRBV20-1 and J is TRBJ1-2; D is uncertain. The CDR3 is 11 residues long. Germline CDR1 is DFQATT and CDR2 is SNEGSKA (reference sequence). The CDR3 coding sequence is TGCAGTGCTAGGTCCGCACACTCGGGCGTTTTC. The encoded protein is CSARSAHSGVF.

This clone was seen more than once but under ten times. The CDR3 region is CSVVLAAPYEQYF. CDR3 coding DNA: TGCAGCGTTGTACTAGCGGCTCCCTACGAGCAGTACTTC. This chain joins TRBV29-1 and TRBJ2-7, with 8 bases lining up with TRBD2. The CDR3 has 13 residues. Germline assignment: CDR1 SQVTM and CDR2 ANQGSEA. The J segment lost 2 bases and the V segment lost 4 bases, leaving 4 bases of the junction unmatched.

This chain joins TRBV5-6 and TRBJ2-3; D call uncertain. V lost 1 base to trimming and J lost 6 bases, with 12 bases between them. Germline lookup yields CDR1 SGHDT and CDR2 YYEEEE. This CDR3 spans 14 amino acids. CDR3 coding DNA: TGTGCCAGCAGCTTGTTATCCCTGCCGGATACGCAGTATTTT. This encodes CASSLLSLPDTQYF.

This CDR3 is CARGGGGTSIEQYF. The CDR3 DNA reads TGTGCCCGGGGGGGTGGCGGGACGTCTATTGAGCAGTACTTC. The chain joins TRBV30 to TRBJ2-7; 8 positions match TRBD2. In germline, CDR1 is GTSNPN, CDR2 SVGIG (reference sequence). The CDR3 runs 14 residues. The V and J ends lost 8 bases and 7 bases, in that order; junction bases with no gene match: 16.

The chain links TRBV30 to TRBJ2-1; 9 bases fit TRBD1. The V gene's germline CDR1 is GTSNPN and CDR2 SVGIG (reference sequence). This CDR3 comprises 16 residues. V was clipped by 3 bases and J by 0 bases; unmatched bases: 6. In DNA form, the CDR3 reads TGTGCCTGGAGATCCACAGGGGGCACCTCCTACAATGAGCAGTTCTTC. Residues: CAWRSTGGTSYNEQFF. The variable domain in full, completed from reference TRBV30 and TRBJ2-1, reads SQTIHQWPATLVQPVGSPLSLECTVEGTSNPNLYWYRQAAGRGLQLLFYSVGIGQISSEVPQNLSASRPQDRQFILSSKKLLLSDSGFYLCAWRSTGGTSYNEQFFGPGTRLTVL.

In the case of this clone: Other DNA sequences in the sample encode the same CDR3. The J gene is TRBJ2-5, the V gene TRBV5-6; D not resolved. Germline V lookup: CDR1 SGHDT, CDR2 YYEEEE. V was shortened by 3 bases and J by 5 bases, with 5 bases between the two germline ends. This CDR3 spans 11 amino acids. CDR3 protein: CASSSRETQYF. The CDR3 DNA reads TGTGCCAGCAGCTCCAGGGAGACCCAGTACTTC.

This clone was counted between two and nine times. The chain uses TRBV30 and TRBJ2-1; TRBD1 or TRBD2 may be the D gene (6 bases each). The CDR3 has 24 residues. Trimming took off 0 bases at V and 3 bases at J, with 39 bases between the two ends. Germline loops: CDR1 GTSNPN, CDR2 SVGIG (reference sequence). CDR3 bases: TGTGCCTGGAGTGTTTTTTATAAGAGGGGGAATAAGGATAGCGGAGGTAAAGACTACAATGAGCAGTTCTTC. Protein sequence: CAWSVFYKRGNKDSGGKDYNEQFF.

The J gene is TRBJ2-1, the V gene TRBV29-1, with TRBD2 identical over 9 bases. The CDR3 runs to 16 residues. Germline V gives CDR1 SQVTM, CDR2 ANQGSEA. Germline trimming cut 6 bases from V and 2 bases from J; bases unmatched to any gene: 11. CDR3 region: CSVKITTSGTYNEQFF. CDR3 in DNA: TGCAGCGTCAAAATAACGACTAGCGGTACCTACAATGAGCAGTTCTTC.

This clone occurred a few times. The chain links TRBV4-1 to TRBJ1-5; D not resolved. This CDR3 is built from 13 residues. V lost 3 bases and J 5 bases, leaving 8 bases between the germline ends. CDR1 MGHRA and CDR2 YSYEKL come from the germline V gene. Here the CDR3 DNA reads TGCGCCAGCAGCCAGGGTTTGGATCAGCCCCAGCATTTT. It yields the protein CASSQGLDQPQHF.

This chain links TRBV29-1 with TRBJ2-3; 7 bases align to TRBD2. This CDR3 has 13 residues. Germline assignment: CDR1 SQVTM and CDR2 ANQGSEA. Germline trimming cut 6 bases from V and 2 bases from J; bases unmatched to any gene: 5. Written as DNA, the CDR3 is TGCAGCGTGGGAGGGGTCCTCACAGATACGCAGTATTTT. Translated, it gives CSVGGVLTDTQYF.

The genes are TRBV29-1 and TRBJ2-1; maybe TRBD1 (6 bases). The V gene lost 6 bases and the J gene lost 4 bases, with 10 bases spanning the gap. CDR1 and CDR2 from the germline V gene are SQVTM and ANQGSEA. This CDR3 is built from 12 residues. DNA of the CDR3: TGCAGCGTAGTTGGACAGTACAATGAGCAGTTCTTC. Residues: CSVVGQYNEQFF.

This clone was counted between two and nine times. The rearrangement uses TRBV12-5 and TRBJ2-1; 8 positions agree with TRBD2. Germline lookup yields CDR1 LGHNT and CDR2 FRNRAP. CDR3 length equals 17 residues. The V segment lost 1 base and the J segment 0 bases; nucleotides outside the gene matches: 5. The CDR3 spells CASGLATGTSSYNEQFF. The CDR3 nucleotides are TGTGCTAGTGGTTTGGCCACCGGGACTAGCTCCTACAATGAGCAGTTCTTC. The whole variable domain, filled in from reference TRBV12-5 and TRBJ2-1, reads DARVTQTPRHKVTEMGQEVTMRCQPILGHNTVFWYRQTMMQGLELLAYFRNRAPLDDSGMPKDRFSAEMPDATLATLKIQPSEPRDSAVYFCASGLATGTSSYNEQFFGPGTRLTVL.

The rearrangement links TRBV2 to TRBJ1-5, with 10 bases that match TRBD1. V was clipped by 6 bases and J by 6 bases; unmatched bases: 8. The CDR3 spans 15 residues. Looked up from germline, CDR1 is SNHLY and CDR2 is FYNNEI. The DNA for the CDR3 is TGTGCCAGCAGGCCGACAGGGGGCGGCGGTCAGCCCCAGCATTTT. This gives the protein CASRPTGGGGQPQHF.

V gene TRBV2 combines with J gene TRBJ2-1, with 7 bases aligning to TRBD1. CDR1 is SNHLY and CDR2 is FYNNEI in the germline V gene. V was clipped by 6 bases and J by 6 bases; unmatched bases: 5. The CDR3 sequence is 13 residues long. CDR3 sequence reads: CASRVTGSNEQFF. The CDR3 nucleotides are TGTGCCAGCAGAGTGACAGGGAGCAATGAGCAGTTCTTC. The variable domain in full, completed from reference TRBV2 and TRBJ2-1, reads EPEVTQTPSHQVTQMGQEVILRCVPISNHLYFYWYRQILGQKVEFLVSFYNNEISEKSEIFDDQFSVERPDGSNFTLKIRSTKLEDSAMYFCASRVTGSNEQFFGPGTRLTVL.

J is TRBJ2-1 and V is TRBV15, with 8 bases aligning to TRBD2. The CDR3 is made up of 14 amino acids. Per the germline V gene, CDR1 is LNHNV and CDR2 is YYDKDF (reference sequence). J was trimmed by 7 bases and V by 3 bases; bases with no gene match: 5. The CDR3 protein is CATSSEAGVNEQFF. For the CDR3, the DNA is TGTGCCACCAGCAGTGAAGCGGGAGTTAATGAGCAGTTCTTC.

This clone was detected only a few times. Here the CDR3 DNA reads TGTGCCAGCAGCAGCTTAGATCGCTGGACTAGCGGGACCGGCGAGCAGTACTTC. Protein: CASSSLDRWTSGTGEQYF. The chain joins TRBV11-3 to TRBJ2-7; 12 positions match TRBD2. The CDR3 consists of 18 residues. V lost 5 bases to trimming and J lost 6 bases; unmatched junction nucleotides: 17. Germline V CDR1 and CDR2: SGHNT, YENEEA.

J is TRBJ2-3 and V is TRBV23-1, with D possibly TRBD2 on 5 matching bases. TRBV23-1 falls under the ORF class, with uncertain function. The ends were cut back, 7 bases at V and 2 bases at J, with 13 bases in the middle. There are 14 residues in the CDR3. CDR3 bases: TGCGCCAGCACGGCTAGCCGCTTCACAGATACGCAGTATTTT. Translating gives CASTASRFTDTQYF.

This clone has only a few counts. CDR3 sequence (DNA): TGTGCCAGCAGCCCACAGGGGACAGAGCCCCAGCATTTT. Amino acid sequence: CASSPQGTEPQHF. The genes are TRBV14 and TRBJ1-5; TRBD1 agrees at 7 bases. CDR3 length equals 13 residues. V was clipped by 4 bases and J by 8 bases; unmatched bases: 5. The germline CDR1 and CDR2 sequences are SGHDN and FVKESK.

Only a few counts were recorded for this clone. V and J are TRBV30 and TRBJ2-6, with D perhaps TRBD2 (5 bases). Germline CDR1 is GTSNPN and CDR2 is SVGIG (reference sequence). CDR3 size: 14 residues. V lost 7 bases and J lost 1, with 11 bases in between. CDR3 sequence: CAYKEDSGANVLTF. In DNA, the CDR3 is TGTGCCTATAAGGAGGATTCTGGGGCCAACGTCCTGACTTTC. Complete variable domain (other parts from reference TRBV30 and TRBJ2-6): SQTIHQWPATLVQPVGSPLSLECTVEGTSNPNLYWYRQAAGRGLQLLFYSVGIGQISSEVPQNLSASRPQDRQFILSSKKLLLSDSGFYLCAYKEDSGANVLTFGAGSRLTVL.

This chain joins TRBV4-1 and TRBJ1-2, with a possible D match to TRBD1 (6 bases). V lost 0 bases and J lost 8, with 22 bases in between. CDR1 is MGHRA, CDR2 YSYEKL, per germline. The CDR3 sequence is 17 residues long. The CDR3 region has the DNA TGCGCCAGCAGCCAAGATTTATCAACCCGGGGGGCCAGAGGCTACACCTTC. Amino acids: CASSQDLSTRGARGYTF.

The CDR3 region has the DNA TGTGCCACCTCGCTCTTTAGCGAGAACCAAGAGACCCAGTACTTC. Amino acid sequence: CATSLFSENQETQYF. The V gene is TRBV2, the J gene TRBJ2-5, with D possibly being TRBD2 (5 bases). This CDR3 has 15 residues. CDR1 is SNHLY, CDR2 FYNNEI, per germline. Between the trimmed V and J ends, which lost 10 bases and 0 bases, there was a span of 18 bases.

This clone was observed a handful of times. This sequence joins TRBV7-8 and TRBJ2-6; 7 nucleotides align to TRBD1. The germline CDR1 and CDR2 sequences are SGHVS and FQNEAQ. V shed 3 bases and J 0 bases; nucleotides not matched to a gene: 8. The CDR3 runs 18 residues. CDR3 in DNA: TGTGCCAGCAGCTTCTTGACAGGGCTAGGCTCTGGGGCCAACGTCCTGACTTTC. Translating gives CASSFLTGLGSGANVLTF.

Only one count was recorded for this clone. The genes are TRBV6-6 and TRBJ2-2; D uncertain. Germline V gene sequence: CDR1 MNHNY, CDR2 SVGAGI (reference sequence). This CDR3 is 14 amino acids long. Deletions cut 2 bases from V and 1 base from J, with 5 bases between. The CDR3 spells CASSYALNTGELFF. CDR3 nucleotides: TGTGCCAGCAGTTACGCGTTGAACACCGGGGAGCTGTTTTTT.

The rearrangement joins TRBV18 to TRBJ1-4, with TRBD1 identical over 7 bases. Losses at the gene ends were 0 bases for V and 10 bases for J; bases not matched to a gene: 5. The CDR3 runs to 14 residues. Per the germline V gene, CDR1 is KGHSH and CDR2 is LQKENI. The CDR3 DNA follows: TGTGCCAGCTCACCACCGGGACAGCGAGGAAAACTGTTTTTT. This encodes CASSPPGQRGKLFF.

CDR3 residues: CASGWDRSNEQFF. As DNA, the CDR3 is TGTGCCAGCGGGTGGGATAGATCCAATGAGCAGTTCTTC. The V call is TRBV2, the J call TRBJ2-1; unclear D gene. CDR1 is SNHLY and CDR2 is FYNNEI in the germline V gene. The V end lost 8 bases, the J end lost 6 bases, and 14 bases lay between the germline ends. The CDR3 is made up of 13 amino acids.

The V call is TRBV27, the J call TRBJ1-1; no clear D gene. The V and J ends lost 8 bases and 1 base respectively, with 11 bases between them. Per the germline V gene, CDR1 is MNHEY and CDR2 is SMNVEV (reference sequence). The CDR3 is made up of 13 amino acids. The CDR3 spells CASSAWRNTEAFF. The CDR3 DNA is TGTGCCAGCTCGGCCTGGAGGAACACTGAAGCTTTCTTT.

The chain uses TRBV6-5 and TRBJ2-3; D not certain. Germline loops: CDR1 MNHEY, CDR2 SVGAGI. The V gene lost 6 bases and the J gene lost 4 bases, with 14 bases spanning the gap. CDR3 length equals 14 residues. The CDR3 nucleotides read TGTGCCAGCAGGCCGCCGGGTATCGCAGATACGCAGTATTTT. Translation gives CASRPPGIADTQYF.

The CDR3, as DNA: TGCGCCAGCAGCAACGGGACGTACAATGAGCAGTTCTTC. This translates into CASSNGTYNEQFF. The chain links TRBV5-1 to TRBJ2-1; D possibly uses TRBD1 or TRBD2 (5 bases each). The ends were cut back, 4 bases at V and 4 bases at J, with 9 bases in the middle. CDR3 length equals 13 residues. The germline CDR1 and CDR2 sequences are SGHRS and YFSETQ.

This chain joins TRBV2 and TRBJ2-2; TRBD2 matches at 8 bases. CDR3 size: 14 residues. Germline CDR1 SNHLY, CDR2 FYNNEI. V lost 6 bases, J lost 8 bases, and 8 bases stayed unmatched. CDR3: CASSLGLVPGELFF. In nucleotides, the CDR3 is TGTGCCAGCAGCCTGGGACTAGTTCCTGGGGAGCTGTTTTTT.

This chain connects TRBV2 to TRBJ2-3; D is ambiguous. CDR3 length: 14 residues. Germline CDR1 is SNHLY and CDR2 is FYNNEI. V lost 4 bases, J lost 2 bases, and 10 bases lay in between. The CDR3 here is CASSGVFSTDTQYF. The CDR3 bases are TGTGCCAGCAGTGGCGTCTTCTCCACAGATACGCAGTATTTT.

J is TRBJ2-3 and V is TRBV5-1; D call uncertain. With 0 bases removed from V and 5 bases from J, the gap between germline ends came to 4 bases. The CDR3 totals 12 residues. Germline loops: CDR1 SGHRS, CDR2 YFSETQ. CDR3 nucleotide sequence: TGCGCCAGCAGCTTGGTTATAGATACGCAGTATTTT. Translation: CASSLVIDTQYF.